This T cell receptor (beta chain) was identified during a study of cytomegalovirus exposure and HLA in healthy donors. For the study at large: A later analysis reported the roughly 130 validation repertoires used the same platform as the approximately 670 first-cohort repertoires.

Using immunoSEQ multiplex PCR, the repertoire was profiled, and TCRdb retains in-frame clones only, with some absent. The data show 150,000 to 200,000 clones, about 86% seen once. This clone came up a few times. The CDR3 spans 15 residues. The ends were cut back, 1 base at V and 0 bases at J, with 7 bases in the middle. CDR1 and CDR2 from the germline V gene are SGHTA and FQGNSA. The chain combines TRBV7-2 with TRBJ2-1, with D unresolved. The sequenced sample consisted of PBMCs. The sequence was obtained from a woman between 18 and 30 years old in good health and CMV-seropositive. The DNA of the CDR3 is TGTGCCAGCAGCTTAGGCAGCGACTCCTACAATGAGCAGTTCTTC. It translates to CASSLGSDSYNEQFF.